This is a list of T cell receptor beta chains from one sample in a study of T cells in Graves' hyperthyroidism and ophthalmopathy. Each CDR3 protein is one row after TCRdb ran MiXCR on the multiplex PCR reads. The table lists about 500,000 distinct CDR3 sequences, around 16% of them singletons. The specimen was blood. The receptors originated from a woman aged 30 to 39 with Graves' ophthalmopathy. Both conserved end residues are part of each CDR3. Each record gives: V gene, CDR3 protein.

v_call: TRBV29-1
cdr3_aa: CSVGPRWDRGTYNEQFF

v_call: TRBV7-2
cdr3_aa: CASSQLLALEQYF

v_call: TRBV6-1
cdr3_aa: CASTLGTEAFF

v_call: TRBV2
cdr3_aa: CASEAGTTDTQYF

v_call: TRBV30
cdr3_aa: CAWSGRGTEAFF

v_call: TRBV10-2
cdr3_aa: CASTGVRQGDGYTF

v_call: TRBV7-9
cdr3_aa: CASSPSRGSLNEKLFF

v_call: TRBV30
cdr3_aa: CAWRPGQGDGYTF

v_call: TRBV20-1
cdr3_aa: CSARSSGTDNYGYTF

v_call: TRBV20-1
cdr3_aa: CSAVHSSATGELFF

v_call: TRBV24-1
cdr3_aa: CATSESTSIEAFF

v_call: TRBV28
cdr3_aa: CASEMGRASQPQHF

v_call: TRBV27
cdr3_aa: CASMGAGLQETQYF

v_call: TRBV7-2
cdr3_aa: CASSLESLSYEQYF

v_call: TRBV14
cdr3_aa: CASSQGWVADTQYF

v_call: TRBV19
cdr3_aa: CASSKGLAGTGELFF

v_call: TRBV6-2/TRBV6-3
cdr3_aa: CASREPREHTEAFF

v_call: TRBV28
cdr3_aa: CASSLLIDSYSNQPQHF

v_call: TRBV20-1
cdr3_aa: CSARTLLEQYF

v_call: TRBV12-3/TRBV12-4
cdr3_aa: CASSLFGGGIEAFF

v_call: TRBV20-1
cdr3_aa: CSAIVYAYSPYEQYF

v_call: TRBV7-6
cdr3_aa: CASSRTGTGEQYF

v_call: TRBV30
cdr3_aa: CAWSAPGLGADTQYF

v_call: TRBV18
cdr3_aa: CASSQAQNLRGEAFF

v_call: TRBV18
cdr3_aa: CASSAPDQVDQPQHF

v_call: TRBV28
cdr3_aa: CASSVIGTVLNTGELFF

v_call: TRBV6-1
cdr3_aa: CASSSHDWMNTEAFF

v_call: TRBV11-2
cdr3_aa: CASSPYRGELFF